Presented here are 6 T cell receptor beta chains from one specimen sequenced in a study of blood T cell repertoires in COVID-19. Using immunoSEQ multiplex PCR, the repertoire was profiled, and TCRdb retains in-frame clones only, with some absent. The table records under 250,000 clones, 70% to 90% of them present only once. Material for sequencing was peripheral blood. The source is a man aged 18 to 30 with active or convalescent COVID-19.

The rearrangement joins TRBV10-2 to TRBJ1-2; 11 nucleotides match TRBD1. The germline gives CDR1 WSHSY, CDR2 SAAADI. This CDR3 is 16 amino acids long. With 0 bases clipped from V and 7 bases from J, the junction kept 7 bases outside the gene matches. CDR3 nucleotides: TGCGCCAGCAGTGAGTCGAGGAGGACAGGGGGCGGTGGCTACACCTTC. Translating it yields CASSESRRTGGGGYTF.

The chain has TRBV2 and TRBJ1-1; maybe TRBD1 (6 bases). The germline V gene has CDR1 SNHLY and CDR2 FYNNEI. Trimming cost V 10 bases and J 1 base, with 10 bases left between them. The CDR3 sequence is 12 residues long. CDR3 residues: CAKLQGNTEAFF. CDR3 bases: TGTGCCAAATTACAGGGGAACACTGAAGCTTTCTTT.

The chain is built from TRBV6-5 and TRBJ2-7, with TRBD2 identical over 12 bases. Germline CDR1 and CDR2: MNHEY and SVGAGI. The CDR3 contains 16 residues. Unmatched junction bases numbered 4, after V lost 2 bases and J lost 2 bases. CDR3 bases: TGTGCCAGCAGTTACATGACTAGCGGGGGACCCTACGAGCAGTACTTC. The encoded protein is CASSYMTSGGPYEQYF.

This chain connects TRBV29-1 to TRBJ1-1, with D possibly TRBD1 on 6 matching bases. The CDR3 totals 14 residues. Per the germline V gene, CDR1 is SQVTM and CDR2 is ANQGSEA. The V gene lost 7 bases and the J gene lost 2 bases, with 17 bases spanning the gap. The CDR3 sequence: CSARQAPVNTEAFF. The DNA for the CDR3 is TGCAGCGCGAGACAGGCGCCCGTTAACACTGAAGCTTTCTTT.

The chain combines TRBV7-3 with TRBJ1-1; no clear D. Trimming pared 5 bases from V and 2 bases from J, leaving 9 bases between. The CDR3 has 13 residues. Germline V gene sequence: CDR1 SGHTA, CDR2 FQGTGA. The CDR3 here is CASSPTSNTEAFF. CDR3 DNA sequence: TGTGCCAGCAGCCCCACATCAAACACTGAAGCTTTCTTT.

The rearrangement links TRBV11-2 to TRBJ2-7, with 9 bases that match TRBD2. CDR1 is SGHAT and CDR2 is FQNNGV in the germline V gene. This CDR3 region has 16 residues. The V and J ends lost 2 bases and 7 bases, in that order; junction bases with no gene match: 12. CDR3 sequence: CASSLTQRLAGWEQYF. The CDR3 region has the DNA TGTGCCAGCAGCTTAACCCAGCGGCTAGCGGGGTGGGAGCAGTACTTC.